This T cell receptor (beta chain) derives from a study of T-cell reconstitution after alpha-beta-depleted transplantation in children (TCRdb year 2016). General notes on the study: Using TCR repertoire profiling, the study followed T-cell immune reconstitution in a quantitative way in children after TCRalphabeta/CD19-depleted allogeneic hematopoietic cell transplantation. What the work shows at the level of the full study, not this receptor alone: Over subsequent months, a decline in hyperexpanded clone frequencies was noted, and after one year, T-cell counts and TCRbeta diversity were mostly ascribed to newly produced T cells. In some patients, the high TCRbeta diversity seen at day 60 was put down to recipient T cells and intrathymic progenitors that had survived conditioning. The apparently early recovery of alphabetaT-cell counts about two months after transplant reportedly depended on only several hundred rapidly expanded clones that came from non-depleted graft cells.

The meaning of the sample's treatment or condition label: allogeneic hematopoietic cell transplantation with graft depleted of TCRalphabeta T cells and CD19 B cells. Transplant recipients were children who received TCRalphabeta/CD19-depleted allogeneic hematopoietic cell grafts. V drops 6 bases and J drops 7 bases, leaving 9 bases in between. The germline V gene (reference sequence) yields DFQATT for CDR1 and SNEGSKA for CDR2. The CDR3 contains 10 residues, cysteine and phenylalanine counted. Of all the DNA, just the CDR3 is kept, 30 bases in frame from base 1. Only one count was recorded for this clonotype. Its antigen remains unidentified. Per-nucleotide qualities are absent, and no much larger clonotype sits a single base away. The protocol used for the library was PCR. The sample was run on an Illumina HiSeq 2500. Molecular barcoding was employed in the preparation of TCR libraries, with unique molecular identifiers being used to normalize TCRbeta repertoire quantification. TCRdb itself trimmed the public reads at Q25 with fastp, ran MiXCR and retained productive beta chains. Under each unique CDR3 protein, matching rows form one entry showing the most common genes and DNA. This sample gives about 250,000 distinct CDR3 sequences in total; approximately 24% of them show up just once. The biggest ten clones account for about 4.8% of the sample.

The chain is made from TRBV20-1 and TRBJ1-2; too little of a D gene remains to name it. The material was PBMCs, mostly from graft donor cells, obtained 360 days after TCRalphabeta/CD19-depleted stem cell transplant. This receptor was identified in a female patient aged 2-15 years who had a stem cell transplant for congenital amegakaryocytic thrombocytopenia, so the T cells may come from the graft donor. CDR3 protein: CSAGLTGYTF. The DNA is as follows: TGCAGTGCAGGGTTAACTGGCTACACCTTC.